The clone carrying this T cell receptor beta chain was picked up a small number of times. Its antigen is currently unknown. The CDR3 sequence is 15 residues long. V lost 5 bases to trimming and J lost 7 bases; unmatched junction nucleotides: 14. The sample comes from a study of identical twins. TCRdb re-analysed the 5' RACE reads in MiXCR, keeping a single row per CDR3 protein. The repertoire holds about 530,000 distinct CDR3 sequences, with roughly 15% as singletons. Broader study findings: Out-of-frame sharing of TCR alpha in monozygotic twins was underestimated by models. Fewer insertions marked abundant cord blood beta clonotypes; young adult naive trended weakly, memory not at all.

The same sample was also used in a study of yellow fever vaccine responses in identical twins.

V is TRBV12-3 or TRBV12-4 and J is TRBJ2-7; 7 bases agree with TRBD1. The source is a woman under 30 in good health. Source material: CD4+ T cells sorted from blood. The chain's CDR3 is CASSPLRGQAREQYF. The CDR3 DNA reads TGTGCCAGCAGTCCCCTCCGAGGACAGGCCAGGGAGCAGTACTTC.